This entry concerns a single T cell receptor (beta chain). Its antigen is still unknown. During the collection period, no donor immune events like infections were recorded. This sample is part of a study of identifying expanded T cells in peripheral blood. Study-wide results and limits: Roughly 1.2 clones differed between technical replicates, versus approximately 16 and 20 over time. Variance in clone template counts between roughly two-week samples significantly increased with total template count across all healthy donors.

Assay: immunoSEQ multiplex PCR; the TCRdb copy retains only in-frame clones and omits some. The table records some 130,000 clones, about 88% of them present only once. CDR1 and CDR2 (germline): SGHRS, YFSETQ. The CDR3 length is 14 residues. V dropped 0 bases and J dropped 5 bases, with 11 bases sitting between them. The source is a person aged 18 to 75 in good health. J is TRBJ2-5 and V is TRBV5-1; D may be TRBD2 (6 bases). Sequencing was carried out using blood. CDR3 loop: CASSLAGTGETQYF. In DNA form, the CDR3 reads TGCGCCAGCAGCTTGGCGGGGACTGGGGAGACCCAGTACTTC. The full variable domain, rest sourced from reference TRBV5-1 and TRBJ2-5, is KAGVTQTPRYLIKTRGQQVTLSCSPISGHRSVSWYQQTPGQGLQFLFEYFSETQRNKGNFPGRFSGRQFSNSRSEMNVSTLELGDSALYLCASSLAGTGETQYFGPGTRLLVL.